This T cell receptor beta chain is from a study of T-cell memory formation after mild COVID-19. Study-wide points: Day 15 to 85 contracting clones showed balanced CD4/CD8; later expanders leaned CD4+. Among CD4+ contracting clones, most were CM and EM, and CD8+ ones EMRA.

On this clonotype itself: Its target is not known.

Via MiXCR, TCRdb re-called the 5' RACE reads, giving one row per CDR3 protein. The sample lists 500,000 to 600,000 distinct CDR3 sequences, about a sixth occurring once. Sequenced input: PBMCs or a T cell subset sorted from them (not recorded which). This clonotype was obtained from an adult woman who had mild COVID-19 (a few samples of this study predate the infection). Cell type and time point are not known.

The CDR3 DNA reads as TGTGCCAGCAGCGCCCGCGGGAGAGACACAGATACGCAGTATTTT. Protein: CASSARGRDTDTQYF. This chain links TRBV9 with TRBJ2-3; 7 positions agree with TRBD2. Germline CDR1 SGDLS, CDR2 YYNGEE. This CDR3 is 15 amino acids long. The ends lost 3 bases at V and 2 bases at J; junction bases unmatched: 6.